This T cell receptor (beta chain) was identified in a study of human T cells and chemical hapten exposure. Study context: The cohort included alopecia areata under or over 50% scalp, totalis and universalis.

Time point in this sample: patch test 3, about 24 weeks after DPC sensitization. Treatment specified: therapeutic diphenylcyclopropenone sensitization with weekly scalp DPC. Study results and limitations: With alopecia, donors may have immune responses unlike healthy people's.

Details on this clonotype: Its antigen is currently unknown.

Germline loops: CDR1 SGHVS, CDR2 FNYEAQ. The V segment lost 3 bases and the J segment 4 bases; nucleotides outside the gene matches: 13. The CDR3 consists of 18 residues. One entry per CDR3 protein results from TCRdb running MiXCR on the RACE reads. The profile shows approximately 86,000 distinct CDR3 sequences, approximately 11% of them singletons. Sequenced here: whole blood, sampled in connection with sensitization to the hapten diphenylcyclopropenone (DPC). The chain uses TRBV7-6 and TRBJ2-5; 11 bases are shared with TRBD2. The source of this sequence is a woman in her 30s with alopecia areata. Some clones in this sample may be carry-over from other donors' samples. For the CDR3, the DNA is TGTGCCAGCAGCTTTAGCACGCTAGCGGGAGGTTCGGGAGAGACCCAGTACTTC. Translating it yields CASSFSTLAGGSGETQYF.